Listed below are T cell receptor beta chains from one sample, sequenced in a study of cytomegalovirus exposure and HLA in healthy donors. Sequencing used immunoSEQ multiplex PCR; TCRdb keeps in-frame clones, though not all of them. The sample holds some 200,000 clones, about 83% seen once. The sample taken for sequencing was PBMCs. The receptor source for this set is a man aged 35 to 55 in good health and CMV-seronegative. Each CDR3 is given with its conserved first and last residue. D genes are given only for firm matches. Expanded clones get a size class; other rows say once, few or many, or leave the size out.

j_gene | v_gene | abundance | d_gene | CDR3aa | CDR3nt
TRBJ1-4 | TRBV10-3 | few | - | CAIRDGINEKLFF | TGTGCCATCAGGGACGGGATAAATGAAAAACTGTTTTTT
TRBJ2-7 | TRBV19 | - | TRBD2 | CASSMTSGAKGEQYF | TGTGCCAGTAGTATGACTAGCGGGGCTAAAGGCGAGCAGTACTTC
TRBJ2-1 | TRBV9 | - | TRBD2 | CASRGLAGGVSNEQFF | TGTGCCAGCAGGGGTCTAGCGGGAGGAGTTAGCAATGAGCAGTTCTTC
TRBJ2-6 | TRBV19 | - | TRBD2 | CASSGLAGQILRAGANVLTF | TGTGCCAGTAGCGGACTAGCGGGACAAATCCTCCGTGCTGGGGCCAACGTCCTGACTTTC
TRBJ2-2 | TRBV5-1 | - | - | CASHTPRTSSAGELFF | TGCGCCAGCCATACCCCCCGGACAAGTTCTGCCGGGGAGCTGTTTTTT
TRBJ1-6 | TRBV11-2 | - | TRBD1 | CASSETGVNSPLHF | TGTGCCAGCAGCGAGACAGGGGTCAATTCACCCCTCCACTTT
TRBJ2-1 | TRBV7-2 | - | TRBD2 | CASSRVAGEWEQFF | TGTGCCAGCAGCCGAGTAGCGGGAGAATGGGAGCAGTTCTTC
TRBJ2-1 | TRBV6-4 | - | TRBD2 | CASRETSGRGYNEQFF | TGTGCCAGCAGAGAGACTAGCGGGAGGGGCTACAATGAGCAGTTCTTC
TRBJ2-5 | TRBV5-1 | - | - | CASSLGQFQETQYF | TGCGCCAGCAGCTTGGGACAGTTCCAAGAGACCCAGTACTTC
TRBJ1-1 | TRBV7-9 | - | - | CASSLKYEGSAFF | TGTGCCAGCAGCTTAAAGTACGAGGGTTCCGCTTTCTTT
TRBJ1-2 | TRBV28 | once | - | CASSEGGSGYGYTF | TGTGCCAGCAGTGAGGGGGGGAGTGGGTATGGCTACACCTTC
TRBJ2-7 | TRBV6-6 | - | - | CASSPQLGSYEQYF | TGTGCCAGCAGCCCCCAACTAGGGTCCTACGAGCAGTACTTC
TRBJ1-5 | TRBV18 | - | - | CASSPSGENQPQHF | TGTGCCAGCTCACCATCGGGGGAAAATCAGCCCCAGCATTTT
TRBJ2-5 | TRBV9 | few | - | CASSVGAEETQYF | TGTGCCAGCAGCGTGGGGGCAGAAGAGACCCAGTACTTC
TRBJ1-3 | TRBV7-6 | - | - | CASSLTEAGNTIYF | TGTGCCAGCAGCTTAACGGAGGCTGGAAACACCATATATTTT
TRBJ2-3 | TRBV30 | few | TRBD2 | CAWNPGLADTQYF | TGTGCCTGGAATCCGGGACTAGCAGATACGCAGTATTTT
TRBJ2-7 | TRBV6-6 | - | - | CASSALAYEQYF | TGTGCCAGCAGCGCACTAGCCTACGAGCAGTACTTC
TRBJ1-1 | TRBV10-3 | - | - | CACVGGTEAFF | TGTGCCTGCGTTGGGGGGACTGAAGCTTTCTTT
TRBJ2-2 | TRBV13 | - | TRBD1 | CASSTGARTGELFF | TGTGCCAGCAGTACAGGGGCGCGCACCGGGGAGCTGTTTTTT
TRBJ2-7 | TRBV7-2 | - | - | CASSLERAYEQYF | TGTGCCAGCAGCTTAGAGCGGGCCTACGAGCAGTACTTC
TRBJ2-2 | TRBV7-2 | - | - | CATLPNTGELFF | TGTGCCACCCTTCCGAACACCGGGGAGCTGTTTTTT
TRBJ2-3 | TRBV19 | - | - | CASSLYRVSTDTQYF | TGTGCCAGTAGTTTATACAGAGTTAGCACAGATACGCAGTATTTT
TRBJ1-4 | TRBV7-8 | - | - | CASSLSGGTNEKLFF | TGTGCCAGCAGCTTGTCGGGGGGAACTAATGAAAAACTGTTTTTT
TRBJ2-7 | TRBV5-6 | - | - | CASSGVYEQYF | TGTGCCAGCAGCGGAGTCTACGAGCAGTACTTC
TRBJ2-7 | TRBV12-5 | - | TRBD1 | CASGLSTGTGVPYEQYF | TGTGCTAGTGGCTTGTCGACCGGGACAGGGGTACCCTACGAGCAGTACTTC
TRBJ2-7 | TRBV9 | - | - | CASSVAGNPYEQYF | TGTGCCAGCAGCGTAGCGGGGAATCCCTACGAGCAGTACTTC
TRBJ2-7 | TRBV28 | once | - | CATSGSTYEQYF | TGTGCCACCTCCGGGTCCACCTACGAGCAGTACTTC
TRBJ1-2 | TRBV19 | - | TRBD1 | CASSYIRTGDYGYTF | TGTGCCAGTAGCTATATCCGGACAGGGGACTATGGCTACACCTTC
TRBJ2-4 | TRBV5-1 | few | - | CASSKAPEGIQYF | TGCGCCAGCAGCAAGGCCCCGGAGGGCATTCAGTACTTC
TRBJ2-7 | TRBV4-1 | few | - | CASSQRGVAGGTSYEQYF | TGCGCCAGCAGCCAGAGGGGGGTAGCGGGTGGGACCTCCTACGAGCAGTACTTC
TRBJ2-7 | TRBV30 | - | - | CAWRSSTRQYEQYF | TGTGCCTGGAGAAGTAGCACGCGGCAATACGAGCAGTACTTC
TRBJ2-1 | TRBV5-8 | - | - | CASSSRDPRGNEQFF | TGTGCCAGCAGCTCCAGGGACCCTCGGGGGAATGAGCAGTTCTTC
TRBJ2-7 | TRBV6-6 | - | TRBD1 | CASSYSRTGVGEQYF | TGTGCCAGCAGTTACTCGAGGACAGGGGTAGGCGAGCAGTACTTC